This is a list of T cell receptor beta chains from one sample in a study of molecular identifiers for immune sequencing clone quantification. TCRdb reanalysed the PCR reads using MiXCR and keeps one entry per CDR3 protein. In the table there are nearly 650,000 distinct CDR3 sequences, roughly 25% of which are singletons. The source material was naive CD8+ T cells from blood, with Jurkat cell RNA spiked in. The receptors derive from a human donor in good health. Some libraries in this study had Jurkat cell RNA spiked in. Both conserved end residues are part of each CDR3.

v_call cdr3_aa
TRBV7-9 CASSLTDRSYEQYF
TRBV4-1 CASSQEWAGTGGTQYF
TRBV15 CATSGDRGMYNEQFF
TRBV28 CASSLGASGVTDTQYF
TRBV7-6 CAGGLAGPAGELFF
TRBV7-9 CASSLGLSDTQYF
TRBV7-9 CASSLAVEGVEYF
TRBV5-3 CASSLEGYQSFIGANVLTF
TRBV7-9 CASSLETGSRDYEQYF
TRBV23-1 CASSQSECRDLGTSYEQYF
TRBV28 CASSLGQGNQPQYF
TRBV20-1 CSATQTGDVGNSPLHF
TRBV15 CATSSKDRVQETQYF
TRBV7-9 CASSLTLAPYEQYF
TRBV4-3 CASSQDRTTSGGALDTQYF
TRBV24-1 CATRLAGGPFVEQFF
TRBV30 CAWDSKSEQFF
TRBV29-1 CSGSRGTSPYEQYF
TRBV25-1 CASSPSRDNPSYEQYF
TRBV29-1 CSVEEWDSNTEAFF
TRBV11-3 CASSFAVSYEQYF
TRBV6-1 CASSEGFVGVVKYF
TRBV6-2/TRBV6-3 CASAWVGPGLNTEAFF
TRBV30 CAWGGGSYNEQFF
TRBV20-1 CSARRTSLYNEQFF
TRBV12-3/TRBV12-4 CASWSSGAPVLTF
TRBV6-5 CASSSQGFDSPLHF
TRBV6-2/TRBV6-3 CASSYIGLAGTSTDTQYF
TRBV5-6 CASSIEEAGNTIYF
TRBV6-2/TRBV6-3 CASRVHESTEAFF
TRBV7-9 CASRPLAGGPVAKNIQYF
TRBV7-8 CASTPSGGASETQYF
TRBV12-3/TRBV12-4 CAGSPYVQGVGYGCTF
TRBV4-3 CASSAHRTVNTEAFF
TRBV2 CASRRTSERNTGELLF
TRBV4-1 CASSQDLNSAAYEQYF
TRBV5-4 CASSFSRFGPEAFF
TRBV3-1 CASSQDRGFNGYTF
TRBV5-5 CASSHGQGEYEQYF
TRBV12-3/TRBV12-4 CASSLYRGRADTQYF
TRBV5-5 CASSPTSRTLGDYEQYF
TRBV19 CASSRHEFSSSGANVLTF
TRBV4-3 CASSDGTGEYEQYF
TRBV5-3 CASSWTSGGYNEQFF
TRBV5-6 CASSLVPGNFTDTQYF
TRBV5-6 CASSAGGVSTGELFF
TRBV29-1 CSVKTGDNYEQYF
TRBV7-2 CASSSWVIGTDTQYF
TRBV19 CASSISGDGANVLTF
TRBV5-1 CASSLAGQGGAYEQYF
TRBV13 CASSSDLREPGTGELFF
TRBV6-2/TRBV6-3 CASSCVGPGQGAYEQYF
TRBV19 CASSIDMGQKLFF
TRBV5-1 CASSSEDGRGFYEQYF
TRBV27 CASSRGGTGTYEQYF